This TCR beta chain was captured by sequencing in a study of shared clonotypes between healthy human individuals. Germline V CDR1 and CDR2: SNHLY, FYNNEI. Deletions cut 6 bases from V and 6 bases from J, with 9 bases between. This CDR3 has 13 amino acids. Genomic DNA belonging to each subset was distributed in equal measure over several immunoSEQ plates. Using immunoSEQ multiplex PCR, the repertoire was profiled, and TCRdb retains in-frame clones only, with some absent. Of 2 million to 2.5 million clones in the sample, approximately 95% were seen once. Overall study findings and caveats: Non-shared clonotypes had lower generation probabilities than clonotypes shared by all four sorted-subset donors.

On this clone itself: What it binds is not known.

This receptor was taken from a man aged 18-30 years in good health. J is TRBJ1-6 and V is TRBV2; no reliable D call. Specimen: naive CD4+ T cells sorted from blood. Indicated subset: CD45RA+ positively selected. Here the CDR3 reads CASRRTFNSPLHF. The CDR3 region has the DNA TGTGCCAGCAGACGGACCTTTAATTCACCCCTCCACTTT.